This is a list of T cell receptor beta chains from one sample in a study of neoadjuvant anti-PD-1 for oral cavity cancer. Data came from immunoSEQ multiplex PCR; TCRdb stores just in-frame clones and leaves some out. Of about 8,300 clones in the sample, about 53% were seen once. The sequencing used tumor tissue, collected before nivolumab (anti-PD-1) treatment. The source is a person between 35 and 79 years old with oral cavity squamous cell carcinoma. CDR3s include the opening cysteine and the closing phenylalanine or tryptophan. The D gene is left open where the match is weak. Size values are once, few and many counts, or a class for expanded clones, and some rows have none.

>once|TRBV29-1|TRBJ2-2|-
TGCAGCGTGCCTACAACAGGGTCCGGGGAGCTGTTTTTT
CSVPTTGSGELFF
>few|TRBV7-8|TRBJ1-2|-
TGTGCCAGCAGCTTAGCCCAGGAAGGAGGCTACACCTTC
CASSLAQEGGYTF
>few|TRBV30|TRBJ2-7|-
TGTGCCTGGAGTGTATCCCCGATCAACGAGCAGTACTTC
CAWSVSPINEQYF
>-|TRBV6-6|TRBJ2-7|-
TGTGCCAGCCTCCCCGACAGTTCCTACGAGCAGTACTTC
CASLPDSSYEQYF
>-|TRBV2|TRBJ1-2|TRBD1
TGTGCCAGCAGTGACGATGGGACAGACTATGGCTACACCTTC
CASSDDGTDYGYTF
>few|TRBV7-9|TRBJ2-5|-
TGTGCCAGCAGGGGGGACTTCCAAGAGACCCAGTACTTC
CASRGDFQETQYF
>-|TRBV25-1|TRBJ1-1|-
TGTGCCAGCAGTGAATGGGGTACTGACCCGAGATCGAACACTGAAGCTTTCTTT
CASSEWGTDPRSNTEAFF
>-|TRBV10-1|TRBJ2-1|TRBD2
TGCGCCAGCCTTAGGAACAGCGGGAACGGCCGAGTCGGTGAGCAGTTCTTC
CASLRNSGNGRVGEQFF
>few|TRBV19|TRBJ2-2|-
TGTGCCAGTAGCAACCCGAACACCGGGGAGCTGTTTTTT
CASSNPNTGELFF
>-|TRBV19|TRBJ1-1|-
TGTGCCAGTAGTAGGGTGAGGGGCACTGAAGCTTTCTTT
CASSRVRGTEAFF
>-|TRBV7-8|TRBJ2-5|TRBD2
TGTGCCAGCAGCTTAGGAGCGGGAGACGGTGAGACCCAGTACTTC
CASSLGAGDGETQYF
>-|TRBV4-1|TRBJ2-5|TRBD2
TGCGCCAGCAGAACCCCTGACGGGAGGGAACAAGAGACCCAGTACTTC
CASRTPDGREQETQYF
>-|TRBV6-1|TRBJ1-4|TRBD1
TGTGCCAGCCTCCTCTCAGGGGGTAATGAAAAACTGTTTTTT
CASLLSGGNEKLFF
>-|TRBV27|TRBJ1-5|-
TGTGCCAGCAGTTCGACAGTGCCGCTCGGGGATCAGCCCCAGCATTTT
CASSSTVPLGDQPQHF
>-|TRBV9|TRBJ2-1|-
TGTGCCAGCAGCGTAGTGGACAGAGAGCAGTTCTTC
CASSVVDREQFF
>-|TRBV7-3|TRBJ2-7|TRBD2
TGTGCCAGCAGCGACCGGGACTATTCCTACGAGCAGTACTTC
CASSDRDYSYEQYF
>-|TRBV27|TRBJ2-2|-
TGTGCCAGCAGCCATGGCGACACCACCGGGGAGCTGTTTTTT
CASSHGDTTGELFF
>-|TRBV5-4|TRBJ2-7|-
TGTGCCAGCAGCTCGACAGAAAACTACGAGCAGTACTTC
CASSSTENYEQYF
>-|TRBV27|TRBJ2-7|-
TGTGCCAGTAGTGGATCCGGGCGCATACCCTACGAGCAGTACTTC
CASSGSGRIPYEQYF
>medium-sized|TRBV4-1|TRBJ1-2|TRBD1
TGCGCCAGCAGCCTTCAGCAAGGGGGCCGGGATGGCTACACCTTC
CASSLQQGGRDGYTF
>-|TRBV7-6|TRBJ2-7|TRBD2
TGTGCCAGCAGCTTAGGGTCCGGGGTTAGCGGGAGCGCCCGGGACGAGCAGTACTTC
CASSLGSGVSGSARDEQYF
>-|TRBV6-1|TRBJ2-7|-
TGTGCCAGCAGTGAGGCGTACGAGCAGTACTTC
CASSEAYEQYF
>-|TRBV27|TRBJ2-1|TRBD2
TGTGCCAGCAGTTTTCAACGAGGACTAGCGTCTAATGAGCAGTTCTTC
CASSFQRGLASNEQFF
>-|TRBV28|TRBJ2-3|TRBD1
TGTGCCAGCAGTTCACAGGGGGCGATTCGGGTCACAGATACGCAGTATTTT
CASSSQGAIRVTDTQYF
>-|TRBV2|TRBJ2-4|TRBD1
TGTGCCAGCAGGACCGGGACAGGGGGCAGGAACATTCAGTACTTC
CASRTGTGGRNIQYF
>-|TRBV9|TRBJ2-7|TRBD1
TGTGCCAGCAGCGTAGCTACAGGGGGCGGGTACGAGCAGTACTTC
CASSVATGGGYEQYF
>-|TRBV19|TRBJ2-7|TRBD1
TGTGCCAGTAGAAAAACCGGGACAGGGAACTACGAGCAGTACTTC
CASRKTGTGNYEQYF
>-|TRBV5-5|TRBJ2-7|TRBD1
TGTGCCAGCAGCGCCCAGGGGGCAAGCTACGAGCAGTACTTC
CASSAQGASYEQYF
>few|TRBV19|TRBJ1-5|TRBD1
TGTGCCAGTAGTGGACAGGGGGCGTTGGTTCAGCCCCAGCATTTT
CASSGQGALVQPQHF
>-|TRBV28|TRBJ2-1|-
TGTGCCAGCAGTTTCGGCGGGGCTACTTACAATGAGCAGTTCTTC
CASSFGGATYNEQFF
>-|TRBV18|TRBJ2-7|-
TGTGCCAGCTCACGGGATAGCGGTTACGAGCAGTACTTC
CASSRDSGYEQYF
>-|TRBV28|TRBJ2-5|-
TGTGCCAGCAGTTTCCTGGGGGACGGGATGGAGACCCAGTACTTC
CASSFLGDGMETQYF
>few|TRBV28|TRBJ2-3|-
TGTGCCAGCAGTTCCCAGCCCGATACGCAGTATTTT
CASSSQPDTQYF
>-|TRBV19|TRBJ2-2|-
TGTGCCAGTAGTATAGGGGCGGGGGCCACCGGGGAGCTGTTTTTT
CASSIGAGATGELFF
>-|TRBV7-9|TRBJ2-1|TRBD2
TGTGCCAGCAGTACCGTGGCGGGGGTTTACAATGAGCAGTTCTTC
CASSTVAGVYNEQFF
>-|TRBV5-6|TRBJ2-7|-
TGTGCCAGCAGCTTGGCCCTTGTGGGCGAGCAGTACTTC
CASSLALVGEQYF
>few|TRBV9|TRBJ1-1|-
TGTGCCAGCAGCGTAGCTACCCAGGGAGAAGCTTTCTTT
CASSVATQGEAFF
>few|TRBV11-2|TRBJ2-1|-
TGTGCCAGCAGCTTTTTGGACAACCTCAATGAGCAGTTCTTC
CASSFLDNLNEQFF
>large|TRBV9|TRBJ1-5|-
TGTGCCAGCAGCGTAGAAAGTGGACAGCCCCAGCATTTT
CASSVESGQPQHF
>few|TRBV11-1|TRBJ2-1|TRBD1
TGTGCCAGCAGCCGGACAGGGGCCCGAAGTGAGCAGTTCTTC
CASSRTGARSEQFF
>few|TRBV10-3|TRBJ1-4|-
TGTGCCATCAGCGACGCCGGGACTATCGAAAAACTGTTTTTT
CAISDAGTIEKLFF
>once|TRBV5-1|TRBJ2-3|-
TGCGCCAGCAGCTTGGTACAAGGTGCAGTTTATACAGATACGCAGTATTTT
CASSLVQGAVYTDTQYF
>-|TRBV7-2|TRBJ1-3|-
TGTGCCAGCAGCTTAACAGGCTCGGGAAACACCATATATTTT
CASSLTGSGNTIYF
>-|TRBV6-5|TRBJ2-7|-
TGTGCCAGCAGTTACACAATGGACCATCCGTCCGAGCAGTACTTC
CASSYTMDHPSEQYF
>-|TRBV27|TRBJ2-1|TRBD2
TGTGCCAGCACCCGGACTAGCGGGAGCTCCTACAATGAGCAGTTCTTC
CASTRTSGSSYNEQFF
>-|TRBV19|TRBJ1-1|-
TGTGCCAGTACCACCGCAAACGGGGACACTGAAGCTTTCTTT
CASTTANGDTEAFF
>-|TRBV28|TRBJ2-1|TRBD2
TGTGCCAGCAGATACCCGACTAGCGGGAGCTACAATGAGCAGTTCTTC
CASRYPTSGSYNEQFF
>-|TRBV15|TRBJ1-5|TRBD1
TGTGCCACCAGCAGAGATTCTAACACAGGGGATAGCAATCAGCCCCAGCATTTT
CATSRDSNTGDSNQPQHF
>-|TRBV19|TRBJ2-3|-
TGTGCCAGTAGTAGAGCGGCTAGCACAGATACGCAGTATTTT
CASSRAASTDTQYF
>-|TRBV19|TRBJ2-2|-
TGTGCCAGTAGTATCTCCCAGGGGAGGAACACCGGGGAGCTGTTTTTT
CASSISQGRNTGELFF
>-|TRBV5-1|TRBJ2-2|-
TGCGCCAGCAGCTTGGTCGAAGGGGGAAACGGGGAGCTGTTTTTT
CASSLVEGGNGELFF
>-|TRBV28|TRBJ2-1|-
TGTGCCAGCAGTTTATCCTCCCGACGGGGCAGGGAAGTCTTCCAGTTCTTC
CASSLSSRRGREVFQFF
>few|TRBV19|TRBJ2-1|-
TGTGCCAGTAGTATTTGGCAGGGGGGCGATGAGCAGTTCTTC
CASSIWQGGDEQFF
>-|TRBV6-1|TRBJ2-7|-
TGTGCCAGCAGTGAAGGGACAGACTCATCCTCTTGGGGCTACGAGCAGTACTTC
CASSEGTDSSSWGYEQYF
>few|TRBV6-6|TRBJ2-7|-
TGTGCCAGCAGTTCCACGACTAGAGCCGAGCAGTACTTC
CASSSTTRAEQYF